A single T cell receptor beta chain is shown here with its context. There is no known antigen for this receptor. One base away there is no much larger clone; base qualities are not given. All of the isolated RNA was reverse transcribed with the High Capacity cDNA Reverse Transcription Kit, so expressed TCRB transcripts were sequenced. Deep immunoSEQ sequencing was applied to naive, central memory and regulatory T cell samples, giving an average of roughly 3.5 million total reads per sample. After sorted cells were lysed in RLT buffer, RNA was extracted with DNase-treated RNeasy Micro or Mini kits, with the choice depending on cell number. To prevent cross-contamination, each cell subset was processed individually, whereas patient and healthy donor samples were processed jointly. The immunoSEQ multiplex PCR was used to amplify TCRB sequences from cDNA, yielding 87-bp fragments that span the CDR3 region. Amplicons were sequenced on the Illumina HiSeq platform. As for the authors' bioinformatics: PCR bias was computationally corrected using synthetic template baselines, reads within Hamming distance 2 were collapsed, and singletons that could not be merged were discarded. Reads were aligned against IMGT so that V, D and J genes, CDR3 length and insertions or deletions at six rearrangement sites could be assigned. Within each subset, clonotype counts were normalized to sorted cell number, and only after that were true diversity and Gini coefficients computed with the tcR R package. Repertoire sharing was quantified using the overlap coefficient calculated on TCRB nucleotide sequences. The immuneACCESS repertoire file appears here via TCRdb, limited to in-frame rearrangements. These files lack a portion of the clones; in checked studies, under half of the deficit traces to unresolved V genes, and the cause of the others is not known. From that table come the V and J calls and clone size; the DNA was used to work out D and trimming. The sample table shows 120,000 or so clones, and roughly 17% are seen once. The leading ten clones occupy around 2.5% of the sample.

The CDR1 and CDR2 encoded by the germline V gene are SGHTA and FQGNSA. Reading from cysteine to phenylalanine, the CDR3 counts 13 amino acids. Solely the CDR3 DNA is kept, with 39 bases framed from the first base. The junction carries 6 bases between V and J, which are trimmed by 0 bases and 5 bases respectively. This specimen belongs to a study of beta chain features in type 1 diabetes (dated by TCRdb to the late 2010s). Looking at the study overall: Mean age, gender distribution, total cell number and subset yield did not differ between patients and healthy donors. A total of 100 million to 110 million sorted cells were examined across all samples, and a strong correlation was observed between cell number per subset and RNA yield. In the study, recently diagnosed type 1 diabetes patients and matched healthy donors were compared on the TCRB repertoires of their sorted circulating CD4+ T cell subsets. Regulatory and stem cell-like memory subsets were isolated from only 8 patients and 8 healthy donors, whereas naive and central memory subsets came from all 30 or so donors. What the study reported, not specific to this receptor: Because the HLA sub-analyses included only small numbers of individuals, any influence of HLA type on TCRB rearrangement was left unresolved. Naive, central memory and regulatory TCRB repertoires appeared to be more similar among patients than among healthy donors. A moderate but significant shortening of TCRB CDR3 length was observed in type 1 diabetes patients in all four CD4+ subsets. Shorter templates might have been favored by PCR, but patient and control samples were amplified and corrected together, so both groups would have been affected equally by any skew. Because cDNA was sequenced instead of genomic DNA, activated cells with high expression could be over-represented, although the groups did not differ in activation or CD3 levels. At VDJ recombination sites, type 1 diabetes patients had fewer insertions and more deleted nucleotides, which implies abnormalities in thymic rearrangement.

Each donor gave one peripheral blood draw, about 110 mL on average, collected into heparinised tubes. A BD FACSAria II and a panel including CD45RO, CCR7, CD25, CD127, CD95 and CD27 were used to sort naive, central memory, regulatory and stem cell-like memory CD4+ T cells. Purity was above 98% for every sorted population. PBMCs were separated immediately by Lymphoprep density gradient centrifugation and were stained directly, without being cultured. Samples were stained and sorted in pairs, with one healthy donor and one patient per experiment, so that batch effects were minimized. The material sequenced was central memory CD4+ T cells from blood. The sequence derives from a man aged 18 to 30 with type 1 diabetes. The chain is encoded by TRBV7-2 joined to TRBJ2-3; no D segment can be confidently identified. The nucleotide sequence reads TGTGCCAGCAGCTTAGCGCGTGGAGATACGCAGTATTTT. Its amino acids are CASSLARGDTQYF.